A selection of T cell receptor beta chains follows, all from one sample in a study of blood T cell repertoires in COVID-19. TCRdb's table, derived via immunoSEQ multiplex PCR, lists solely in-frame clones and lacks some. The sample yields over 200,000 clones, roughly 90% seen once. Material: peripheral blood. The receptors come from a man aged 55 to 69 who had recovered from COVID-19. Both conserved end residues are part of each CDR3.

cdr3_aa: CASSLYRSTDTQYF
v_call: TRBV5-5

cdr3_aa: CASSRTELYEQYF
v_call: TRBV19

cdr3_aa: CASSLGQGGVNEKLFF
v_call: TRBV11-2

cdr3_aa: CASFAAAGFFRGAREAFF
v_call: TRBV3-1/TRBV3-2

cdr3_aa: CASSQVGRAYEQYF
v_call: TRBV14

cdr3_aa: CASSYSPQSSGGYQETQYF
v_call: TRBV5-1

cdr3_aa: CASSLGSSYNSPLHF
v_call: TRBV5-6

cdr3_aa: CASSATRIQETQYF
v_call: TRBV5-1

cdr3_aa: CASSYSGTGYNEQFF
v_call: TRBV6-6

cdr3_aa: CASSLYVSGTGGYEQYF
v_call: TRBV7-9

cdr3_aa: CASSARQGASSYEQYF
v_call: TRBV9